A single sample is the source of the 3 T cell receptor beta chains below, sequenced in a study of shared clonotypes between healthy human individuals. Produced via immunoSEQ multiplex PCR; TCRdb's table is partial and in-frame only. The repertoire holds approximately 2,000,000 clones, with roughly 92% as singletons. The sample was naive CD4+ T cells from PBMCs. Regarding subset: CD45RA+ positively selected. Source of these receptors: a man aged 18 to 30 in good health. Some clones in this sample may be carry-over from other donors' samples.

This chain uses TRBV2 with TRBJ1-4; no firm D call. The CDR3 is 11 amino acids. Germline V gene data show CDR1 as SNHLY and CDR2 as FYNNEI. V shed 8 bases and J shed 8 bases, with 9 bases lying between them. In DNA, the CDR3 is TGTGCCAGCGCCTACCGGGAAAAACTGTTTTTT. Protein: CASAYREKLFF.

This clone was seen only once. The CDR3 nucleotides are TGTGCCTGTCAAATCGGGGGGCCCTCCTATAATTCACCCCTCCACTTT. It is translated as CACQIGGPSYNSPLHF. This chain uses TRBV30 with TRBJ1-6; D possibly corresponds to TRBD1 (6 bases). The CDR3 runs 16 residues. Between the trimmed V and J ends, which lost 6 bases and 0 bases, there was a span of 15 bases. Germline V lookup: CDR1 GTSNPN, CDR2 SVGIG (reference sequence).

J is TRBJ2-1 and V is TRBV5-1; D might be TRBD2 (5 bases). V lost 0 bases to trimming and J lost 8 bases, with 12 bases between them. This CDR3 has 14 amino acids. Germline CDR1 and CDR2: SGHRS and YFSETQ. The chain's CDR3 is CASSLAASRHEQFF. The CDR3 bases are TGCGCCAGCAGCTTGGCCGCTAGCAGGCATGAGCAGTTCTTC.